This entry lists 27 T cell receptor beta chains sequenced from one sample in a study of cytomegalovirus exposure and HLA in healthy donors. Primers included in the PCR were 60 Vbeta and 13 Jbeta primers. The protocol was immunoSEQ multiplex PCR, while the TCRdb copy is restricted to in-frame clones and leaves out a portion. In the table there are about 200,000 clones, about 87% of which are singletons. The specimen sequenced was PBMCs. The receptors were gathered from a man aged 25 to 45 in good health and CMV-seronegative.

The DNA for the CDR3 is TGTGCCAGCATCAAGGGGAAGACCCGGGACTCCAAGGAGACCCAGTACTTC. Translating it yields CASIKGKTRDSKETQYF. This chain joins TRBV7-9 and TRBJ2-5, with D possibly being TRBD2 (6 bases). CDR1 SEHNR and CDR2 FQNEAQ come from the germline V gene (reference sequence). With 7 bases removed from V and 5 bases from J, the gap between germline ends came to 26 bases. The CDR3 consists of 17 residues. The whole variable domain, filled in from reference TRBV7-9 and TRBJ2-5, reads DTGVSQNPRHKITKRGQNVTFRCDPISEHNRLYWYRQTLGQGPEFLTYFQNEAQLEKSRLLSDRFSAERPKGSFSTLEIQRTEQGDSAMYLCASIKGKTRDSKETQYFGPGTRLLVL.

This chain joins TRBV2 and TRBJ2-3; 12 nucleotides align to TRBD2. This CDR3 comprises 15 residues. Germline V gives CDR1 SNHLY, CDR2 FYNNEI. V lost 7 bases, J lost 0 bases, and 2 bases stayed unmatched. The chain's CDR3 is CASKGTSGSTDTQYF. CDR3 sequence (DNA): TGTGCCAGCAAGGGGACTAGCGGGAGCACAGATACGCAGTATTTT.

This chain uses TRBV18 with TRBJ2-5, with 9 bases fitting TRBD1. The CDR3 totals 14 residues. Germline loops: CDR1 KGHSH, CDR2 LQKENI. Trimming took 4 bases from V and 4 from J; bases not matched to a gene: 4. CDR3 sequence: CASSLDRGIETQYF. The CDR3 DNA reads TGTGCCAGCTCACTCGACAGGGGGATAGAGACCCAGTACTTC.

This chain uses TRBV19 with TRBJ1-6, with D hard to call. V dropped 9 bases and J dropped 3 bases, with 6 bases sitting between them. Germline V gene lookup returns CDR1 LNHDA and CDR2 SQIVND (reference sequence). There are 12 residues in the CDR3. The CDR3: CASRIYNSPLHF. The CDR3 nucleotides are TGTGCCAGCAGGATCTATAATTCACCCCTCCACTTT. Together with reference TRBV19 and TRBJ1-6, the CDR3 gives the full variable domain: DGGITQSPKYLFRKEGQNVTLSCEQNLNHDAMYWYRQDPGQGLRLIYYSQIVNDFQKGDIAEGYSVSREKKESFPLTVTSAQKNPTAFYLCASRIYNSPLHFGNGTRLTVT.

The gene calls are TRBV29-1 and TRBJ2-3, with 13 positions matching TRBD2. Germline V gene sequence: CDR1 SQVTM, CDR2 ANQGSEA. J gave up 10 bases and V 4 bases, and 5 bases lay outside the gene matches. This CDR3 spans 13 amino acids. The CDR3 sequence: CSVGTSGSVPQYF. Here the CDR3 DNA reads TGCAGCGTTGGGACTAGCGGGAGTGTCCCGCAGTATTTT.

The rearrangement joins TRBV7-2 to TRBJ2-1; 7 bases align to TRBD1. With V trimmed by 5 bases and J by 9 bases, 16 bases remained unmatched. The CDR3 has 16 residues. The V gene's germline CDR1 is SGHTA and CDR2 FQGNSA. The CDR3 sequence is CASSLQGESALGEQFF. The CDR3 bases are TGTGCCAGCAGCCTCCAGGGGGAATCGGCACTAGGTGAGCAGTTCTTC.

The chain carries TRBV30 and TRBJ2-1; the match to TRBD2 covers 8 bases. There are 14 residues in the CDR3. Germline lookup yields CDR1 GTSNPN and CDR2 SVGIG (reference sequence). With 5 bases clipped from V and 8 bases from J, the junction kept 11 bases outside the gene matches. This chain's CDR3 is CAWAGTRNFHEQFF. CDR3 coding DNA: TGTGCCTGGGCCGGGACTAGAAATTTTCATGAGCAGTTCTTC.

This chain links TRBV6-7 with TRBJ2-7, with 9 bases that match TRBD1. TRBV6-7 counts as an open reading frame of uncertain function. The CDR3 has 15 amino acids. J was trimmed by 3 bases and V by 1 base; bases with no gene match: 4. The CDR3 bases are TGTGCCAGCAGTTACTTAGGACAGGGGTTCTACGAGCAGTACTTC. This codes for CASSYLGQGFYEQYF.

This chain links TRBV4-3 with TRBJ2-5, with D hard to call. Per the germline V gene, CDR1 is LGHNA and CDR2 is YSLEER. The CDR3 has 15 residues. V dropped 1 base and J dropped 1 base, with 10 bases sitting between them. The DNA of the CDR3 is TGCGCCAGCAGCCAAGGACACCTGGCCCAAGAGACCCAGTACTTC. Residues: CASSQGHLAQETQYF.

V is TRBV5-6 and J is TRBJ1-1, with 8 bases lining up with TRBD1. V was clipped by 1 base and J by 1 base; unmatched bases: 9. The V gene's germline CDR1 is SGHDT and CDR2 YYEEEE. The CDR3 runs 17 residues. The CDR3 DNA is TGTGCCAGCAGCTTGCCTAACAGGGGGATCGGGAACACTGAAGCTTTCTTT. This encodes CASSLPNRGIGNTEAFF.

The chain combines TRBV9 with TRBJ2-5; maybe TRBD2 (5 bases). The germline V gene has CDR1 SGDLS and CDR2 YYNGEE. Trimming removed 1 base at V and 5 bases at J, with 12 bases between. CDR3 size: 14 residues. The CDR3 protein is CASSVPGVSETQYF. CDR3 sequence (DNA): TGTGCCAGCAGCGTACCCGGGGTGTCGGAGACCCAGTACTTC.

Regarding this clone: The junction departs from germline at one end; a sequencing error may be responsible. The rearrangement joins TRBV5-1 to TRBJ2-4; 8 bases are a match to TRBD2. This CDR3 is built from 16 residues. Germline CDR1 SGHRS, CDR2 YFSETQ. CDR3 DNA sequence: TGCGCCAGCAGCTCTGACCAACCTAGCGGGTCAAACAGTCAGTACTTC. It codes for CASSSDQPSGSNSQYF.

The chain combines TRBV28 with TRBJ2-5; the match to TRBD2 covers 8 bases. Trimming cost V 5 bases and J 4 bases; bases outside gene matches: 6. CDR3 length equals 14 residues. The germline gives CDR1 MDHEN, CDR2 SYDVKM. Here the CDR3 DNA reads TGTGCCAGCAGTCCGGGGGGGCGGGGAGAGACCCAGTACTTC. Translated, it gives CASSPGGRGETQYF.

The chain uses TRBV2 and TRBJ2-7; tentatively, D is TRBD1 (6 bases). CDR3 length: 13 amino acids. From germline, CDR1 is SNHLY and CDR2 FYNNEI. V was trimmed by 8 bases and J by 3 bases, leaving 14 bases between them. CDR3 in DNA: TGTGCCAGCGGTTACAGGGACCTCTACGAGCAGTACTTC. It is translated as CASGYRDLYEQYF.

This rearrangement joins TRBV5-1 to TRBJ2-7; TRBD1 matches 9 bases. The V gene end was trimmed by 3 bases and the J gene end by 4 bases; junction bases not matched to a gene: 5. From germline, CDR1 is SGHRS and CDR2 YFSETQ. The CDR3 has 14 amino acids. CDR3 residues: CASSSGTGLYEQYF. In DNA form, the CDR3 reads TGCGCCAGCAGCTCCGGGACAGGGTTATACGAGCAGTACTTC.

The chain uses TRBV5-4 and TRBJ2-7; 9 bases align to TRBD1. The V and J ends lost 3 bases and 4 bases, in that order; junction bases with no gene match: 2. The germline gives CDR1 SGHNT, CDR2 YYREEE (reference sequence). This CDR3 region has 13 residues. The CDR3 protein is CASSWGQGYEQYF. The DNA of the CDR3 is TGTGCCAGCAGCTGGGGACAGGGTTACGAGCAGTACTTC.

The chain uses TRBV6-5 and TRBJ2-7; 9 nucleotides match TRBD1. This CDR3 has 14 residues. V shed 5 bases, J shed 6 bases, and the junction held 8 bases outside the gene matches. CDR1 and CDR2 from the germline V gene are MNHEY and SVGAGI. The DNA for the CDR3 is TGTGCCAGCAGTCTGGACAGGGGACTCTCCGAGCAGTACTTC. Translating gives CASSLDRGLSEQYF.

The DNA of the CDR3 is TGTGCCAGCAGCTATAGAGGGAAGGGATCCTACAATGAGCAGTTCTTC. This gives the protein CASSYRGKGSYNEQFF. The chain employs TRBV5-4 and TRBJ2-1; possibly TRBD2 for D (5 bases). In germline, CDR1 is SGHNT, CDR2 YYREEE (reference sequence). The V gene lost 3 bases and the J gene lost 1 base, with 14 bases spanning the gap. CDR3 size: 16 residues.

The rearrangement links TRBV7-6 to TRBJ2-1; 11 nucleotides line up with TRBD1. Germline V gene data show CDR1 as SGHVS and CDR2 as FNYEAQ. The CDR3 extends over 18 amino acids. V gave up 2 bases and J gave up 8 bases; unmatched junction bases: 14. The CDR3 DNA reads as TGTGCCAGCAGCTTAATCGCCAGCTGGGGACAGGGGGGAGATGAGCAGTTCTTC. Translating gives CASSLIASWGQGGDEQFF. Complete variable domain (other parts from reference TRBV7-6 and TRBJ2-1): GAGVSQSPRYKVTKRGQDVALRCDPISGHVSLYWYRQALGQGPEFLTYFNYEAQQDKSGLPNDRFSAERPEGSISTLTIQRTEQRDSAMYRCASSLIASWGQGGDEQFFGPGTRLTVL.

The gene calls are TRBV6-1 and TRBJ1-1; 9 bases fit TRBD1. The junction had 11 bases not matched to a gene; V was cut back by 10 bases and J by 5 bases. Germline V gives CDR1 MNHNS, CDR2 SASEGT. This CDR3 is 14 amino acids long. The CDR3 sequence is CATPGQGKSTEAFF. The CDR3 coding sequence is TGTGCCACTCCGGGACAGGGCAAAAGTACTGAAGCTTTCTTT.

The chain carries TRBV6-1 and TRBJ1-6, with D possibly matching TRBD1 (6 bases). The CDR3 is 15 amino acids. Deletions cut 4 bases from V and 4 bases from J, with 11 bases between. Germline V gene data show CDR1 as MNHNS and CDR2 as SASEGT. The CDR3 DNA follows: TGTGCCAGCAGTGTAGGGGGACAATATAATTCACCCCTCCACTTT. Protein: CASSVGGQYNSPLHF.

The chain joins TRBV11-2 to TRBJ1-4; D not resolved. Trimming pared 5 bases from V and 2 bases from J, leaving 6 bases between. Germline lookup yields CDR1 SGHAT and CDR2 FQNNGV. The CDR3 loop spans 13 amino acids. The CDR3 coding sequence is TGTGCCAGCAGCACTGCCACTAATGAAAAACTGTTTTTT. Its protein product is CASSTATNEKLFF.

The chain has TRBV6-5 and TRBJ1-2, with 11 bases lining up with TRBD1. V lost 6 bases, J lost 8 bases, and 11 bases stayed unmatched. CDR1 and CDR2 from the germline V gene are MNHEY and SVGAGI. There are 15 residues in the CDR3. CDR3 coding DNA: TGTGCCAGCAGAAAACCGGGACAGGGGGAAGACGGCTACACCTTC. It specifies CASRKPGQGEDGYTF.

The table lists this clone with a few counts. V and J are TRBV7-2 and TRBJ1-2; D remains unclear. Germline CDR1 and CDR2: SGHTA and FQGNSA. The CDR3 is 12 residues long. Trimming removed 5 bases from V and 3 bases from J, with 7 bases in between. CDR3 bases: TGTGCCAGCAGCCCCGGTTACTATGGCTACACCTTC. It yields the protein CASSPGYYGYTF.

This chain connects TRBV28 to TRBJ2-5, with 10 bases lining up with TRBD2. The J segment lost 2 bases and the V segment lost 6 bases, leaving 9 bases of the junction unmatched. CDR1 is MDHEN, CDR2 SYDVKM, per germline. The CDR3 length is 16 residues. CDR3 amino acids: CASSRTSSGSQETQYF. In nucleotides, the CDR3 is TGTGCCAGCAGCCGAACCTCTAGCGGGAGTCAAGAGACCCAGTACTTC.

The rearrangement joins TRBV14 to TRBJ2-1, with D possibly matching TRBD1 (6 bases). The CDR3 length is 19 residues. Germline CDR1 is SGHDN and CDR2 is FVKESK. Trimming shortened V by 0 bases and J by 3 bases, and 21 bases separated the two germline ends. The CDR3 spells CASSQESAGVFPNYNEQFF. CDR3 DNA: TGTGCCAGCAGCCAAGAATCGGCAGGGGTCTTTCCAAACTACAATGAGCAGTTCTTC.

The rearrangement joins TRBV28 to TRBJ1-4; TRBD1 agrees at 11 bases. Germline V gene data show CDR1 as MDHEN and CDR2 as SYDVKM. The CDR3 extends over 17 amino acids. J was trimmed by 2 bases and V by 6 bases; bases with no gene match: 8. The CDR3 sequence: CASSPDRGRGTNEKLFF. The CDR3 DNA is TGTGCCAGCAGCCCGGACAGGGGGCGGGGGACTAATGAAAAACTGTTTTTT.